The clone carrying this T cell receptor (beta chain) was seen a few times. This sample is drawn from a study of blood T cell repertoires in COVID-19. V dropped 3 bases and J dropped 9 bases, with 12 bases sitting between them. This CDR3 has 12 residues. Germline V gene lookup returns CDR1 SGHAT and CDR2 FQNNGV. TCRdb's copy holds only in-frame clones and misses some; the assay was immunoSEQ multiplex PCR. The data hold 95,000 to 100,000 clones, with 65% to 85% observed a single time. The chain has TRBV11-2 and TRBJ2-7; D is possibly TRBD2 (5 bases). The source material was peripheral blood. The clonotype comes from an older woman with acute or convalescent COVID-19. The CDR3 nucleotides read TGTGCCAGCAGCTTCCCCTCGGGATCGCAGTACTTC. This encodes CASSFPSGSQYF.